A selection of T cell receptor beta chains follows, all from one sample in a study of somatic mutations in cytotoxic T cells in rheumatoid arthritis. Data came from immunoSEQ multiplex PCR; TCRdb stores just in-frame clones and leaves some out. The data contain more than 12,000 clones, 65% to 80% of them singletons. Sequencing used CD8+ T cells sorted from blood. Receptor source: an adult with rheumatoid arthritis. Each CDR3 is given with its conserved first and last residue. Fields, in order: clone size, J gene, V gene, D gene, CDR3 protein, CDR3 DNA. The D gene is left open where the match is weak. Expanded clones are given a class, and other clones once, few, many or no size at all.

>few|TRBJ1-1|TRBV9|.
CASSPGRFATTEAFF
TGTGCCAGCAGCCCCGGTCGGTTTGCAACCACTGAAGCTTTCTTT
>.|TRBJ2-7|TRBV29-1|TRBD2
CSVELAGYNEQYF
TGCAGCGTTGAATTAGCGGGGTACAACGAGCAGTACTTC
>.|TRBJ1-3|TRBV11-2|.
CASSLDAIGNTIYF
TGTGCCAGCAGCTTAGATGCAATTGGAAACACCATATATTTT
>.|TRBJ2-3|TRBV2|TRBD2
CASSAYRTSGTDTQYF
TGTGCCAGCAGCGCCTATCGGACTAGCGGCACAGATACGCAGTATTTT
>.|TRBJ1-2|TRBV27|TRBD1
CASSFNWDRVDGYTF
TGTGCCAGCAGTTTTAATTGGGACAGGGTCGATGGCTACACCTTC
>.|TRBJ2-7|TRBV7-2|.
CASSLAGGSYEQYF
TGTGCCAGCAGCTTAGCAGGGGGTTCCTACGAGCAGTACTTC
>.|TRBJ2-3|TRBV25-1|.
CASSGAWADDTQYF
TGTGCCAGCAGTGGGGCCTGGGCGGACGATACGCAGTATTTT
>.|TRBJ1-1|TRBV28|.
CASSLARLNTEAFF
TGTGCCAGCAGTTTAGCCAGACTGAACACTGAAGCTTTCTTT
>.|TRBJ2-2|TRBV21-1|.
CASSWPRRNRVMNTGELFF
TGTGCCAGCAGCTGGCCACGACGAAACAGGGTGATGAACACCGGGGAGCTGTTTTTT
>.|TRBJ2-1|TRBV11-1|.
CASSLILDDEQFF
TGTGCCAGCAGCTTAATCCTAGACGATGAGCAGTTCTTC
>.|TRBJ2-1|TRBV25-1|TRBD2
CASSQGISGGIYNEQFF
TGTGCCAGCAGTCAAGGGATTAGCGGGGGGATATACAATGAGCAGTTCTTC
>few|TRBJ1-1|TRBV4-1|.
CASSQVPGTEAFF
TGCGCCAGCAGCCAGGTTCCCGGCACTGAAGCTTTCTTT
>.|TRBJ2-3|TRBV20-1|.
CSALWGNTQYF
TGCAGTGCTCTGTGGGGAAATACGCAGTATTTT
>.|TRBJ2-1|TRBV27|.
CASSSTGNEQFF
TGTGCCAGCAGTTCGACAGGTAATGAGCAGTTCTTC
>.|TRBJ2-5|TRBV13|TRBD2
CASSSRLAGAETQYF
TGTGCCAGCAGCTCCCGACTAGCGGGGGCGGAGACCCAGTACTTC
>.|TRBJ2-5|TRBV9|.
CASSPDRQETQYF
TGTGCCAGCAGCCCCGACAGACAAGAGACCCAGTACTTC
>few|TRBJ1-5|TRBV7-9|.
CASSRGSRGPQHF
TGTGCCAGCTCCCGGGGGTCCAGGGGGCCCCAGCATTTT
>few|TRBJ2-5|TRBV28|.
CASSLYKTQYF
TGTGCCAGCAGTTTATATAAGACCCAGTACTTC
>.|TRBJ2-5|TRBV28|TRBD1
CASSLPTGQLQETQYF
TGTGCCAGCAGTTTACCAACGGGACAGCTTCAAGAGACCCAGTACTTC
>.|TRBJ2-1|TRBV4-3|.
CASSQDRSRFNEQFF
TGCGCCAGCAGCCAAGACAGGAGCAGGTTCAATGAGCAGTTCTTC
>.|TRBJ2-1|TRBV4-2|.
CASSQEAGPGPIYNEQFF
TGTGCCAGCAGCCAAGAGGCGGGGCCAGGCCCCATTTACAATGAGCAGTTCTTC
>.|TRBJ2-1|TRBV7-2|.
CASSDSWGAWQFF
TGTGCCAGCAGTGATAGTTGGGGGGCGTGGCAGTTCTTC
>.|TRBJ2-5|TRBV7-6|TRBD2
CASSGGGAFGETQYF
TGTGCCAGCAGCGGCGGGGGGGCCTTTGGGGAGACCCAGTACTTC
>.|TRBJ2-7|TRBV6-5|.
CASSYDHISYEQYF
TGTGCCAGCAGTTACGACCATATCTCCTACGAGCAGTACTTC
>.|TRBJ2-1|TRBV20-1|.
CSATSGEQFF
TGCAGTGCCACATCTGGGGAGCAGTTCTTC
>.|TRBJ1-2|TRBV6-1|.
CASSEVGYTF
TGTGCCAGCAGTGAGGTAGGCTACACCTTC
>.|TRBJ2-7|TRBV11-1|.
CASSTSYEQYF
TGTGCCAGCAGCACCTCCTACGAGCAGTACTTC
>.|TRBJ2-2|TRBV15|.
CATSRDVRTGELFF
TGTGCCACCAGCAGAGATGTCCGGACCGGGGAGCTGTTTTTT
>few|TRBJ1-6|TRBV10-3|.
CAISELERAYNSPLHF
TGTGCCATCAGTGAGTTGGAGAGGGCTTATAATTCACCCCTCCACTTT
>.|TRBJ2-5|TRBV7-9|TRBD2
CASSWRGQETQYF
TGTGCCAGCAGCTGGCGGGGGCAAGAGACCCAGTACTTC
>.|TRBJ2-7|TRBV7-8|TRBD1
CASSLWTGSSTSSHF
TGTGCCAGCAGCTTATGGACAGGGTCTTCTACGAGCAGTCACTTC
>.|TRBJ2-7|TRBV5-4|.
CASSDSYEQYF
TGTGCCAGCAGCGACTCCTACGAGCAGTACTTC
>.|TRBJ1-4|TRBV7-9|TRBD1
CASSSNLQGEPEKLFF
TGTGCCAGCAGTTCTAACCTACAGGGGGAACCTGAAAAACTGTTTTTT
>.|TRBJ2-3|TRBV27|TRBD2
CASSYLLSGGPDTQYF
TGTGCCAGCAGTTACCTTCTTTCGGGAGGACCAGATACGCAGTATTTT
>few|TRBJ2-7|TRBV6-1|.
CASSDIQGSDYEQYF
TGTGCCAGCAGTGATATACAGGGATCGGATTACGAGCAGTACTTC
>.|TRBJ2-1|TRBV2|TRBD2
CASSEERGIYNEQFF
TGTGCCAGCAGTGAGGAGCGGGGGATTTACAATGAGCAGTTCTTC
>.|TRBJ2-7|TRBV7-6|.
CASSLRDGEYEQYF
TGTGCCAGCAGCCTACGGGACGGTGAATACGAGCAGTACTTC
>.|TRBJ2-3|TRBV7-2|.
CASSIGGFTDTQYF
TGTGCCAGCAGCATCGGGGGTTTCACAGATACGCAGTATTTT